This entry concerns a single TCR beta chain. Its target is unknown. V lost 3 bases and J 7 bases, leaving 13 bases between the germline ends. The V gene's germline CDR1 is LNHDA and CDR2 SQIVND (reference sequence). The length of the CDR3 is 13 residues. This entry is derived from a study of graft-versus-host responses after intestinal transplantation. Clones were read by immunoSEQ multiplex PCR, and TCRdb kept only the in-frame ones, dropping some. This sample has about 89,000 clones, with over 85% found just once. The starting material was unstimulated CD4+ T cells sorted from spleen or lymph node cells, obtained before intestinal transplant. The chain has TRBV19 and TRBJ2-7; D is ambiguous. The clonotype was recovered from a human donor who received an intestinal transplant. CDR3 nucleotide sequence: TGTGCCAGTAGTATTCCCCAGGTGGGAGAGCAGTACTTC. Amino acids: CASSIPQVGEQYF. Full variable domain (rest looked up from reference TRBV19 and TRBJ2-7): DGGITQSPKYLFRKEGQNVTLSCEQNLNHDAMYWYRQDPGQGLRLIYYSQIVNDFQKGDIAEGYSVSREKKESFPLTVTSAQKNPTAFYLCASSIPQVGEQYFGPGTRLTVT.